Listed here are 29 T cell receptor beta chains from one sample, sequenced in a study of T cells after yellow fever vaccination. MiXCR, applied by TCRdb to the 5' RACE reads, yields one record per CDR3 protein. The table records about 85,000 distinct CDR3 sequences, 13% of them present only once. The sample here was CD8+ T cells not binding an NS4B(214-222) dextramer, sorted from PBMCs, taken roughly 23 days after the first yellow fever vaccination. The receptors come from a man younger than 35 who received the YFV17D yellow fever vaccine.

This clonotype has only a few counts. V is TRBV29-1 and J is TRBJ1-3; D uncertain. V lost 4 bases, J lost 0 bases, and 4 bases lay in between. The germline V gene encodes CDR1 SQVTM and CDR2 ANQGSEA. This CDR3 spans 12 amino acids. Written as DNA, the CDR3 is TGCAGCGTTGCGCTCTCTGGAAACACCATATATTTT. Amino acids: CSVALSGNTIYF.

This clonotype turned up a few times. This chain connects TRBV11-2 to TRBJ1-1; 7 bases are a match to TRBD1. The CDR3 is 12 amino acids. V shed 5 bases and J 11 bases; nucleotides not matched to a gene: 8. Looked up from germline, CDR1 is SGHAT and CDR2 is FQNNGV. The CDR3 nucleotides are TGTGCCAGCAGCAGCATACAGGGGACGGCTTTCTTT. It specifies CASSSIQGTAFF.

The chain combines TRBV12-3 or TRBV12-4 with TRBJ1-2; D not certain. Trimming shortened V by 6 bases and J by 5 bases, and 13 bases separated the two germline ends. The CDR3 is 13 residues long. The CDR3, as DNA: TGTGCCAGCAGACCCGGTACGGGGTATGGCTACACCTTC. Translated: CASRPGTGYGYTF.

This clonotype was detected only a few times. This rearrangement joins TRBV15 to TRBJ2-7; 7 bases align to TRBD1. Germline loops: CDR1 LNHNV, CDR2 YYDKDF (reference sequence). Trimming cost V 5 bases and J 0 bases; bases outside gene matches: 10. The CDR3 extends over 16 amino acids. In DNA, the CDR3 is TGTGCCACCAGCCGAACCCGACAGGGCGACTCCTACGAGCAGTACTTC. Its protein product is CATSRTRQGDSYEQYF.

The V gene is TRBV5-1, the J gene TRBJ1-4, with D possibly TRBD1 on 5 matching bases. CDR1 and CDR2 from the germline V gene are SGHRS and YFSETQ. V was cut by 5 bases and J by 5 bases, with 13 bases left in between. The CDR3 sequence is 14 residues long. CDR3 sequence (DNA): TGCGCCAGCAGAGGGTCAGGGTGGAATGAAAAACTGTTTTTT. Translated, it gives CASRGSGWNEKLFF.

The chain is built from TRBV6-1 and TRBJ2-7; D is undetermined. This CDR3 has 15 amino acids. V lost 3 bases and J lost 4, with 16 bases in between. Germline V gives CDR1 MNHNS, CDR2 SASEGT. CDR3 loop: CASSESGPPYYEQYF. CDR3 nucleotide sequence: TGTGCCAGCAGTGAGTCAGGACCCCCTTATTACGAGCAGTACTTC.

The chain links TRBV7-9 to TRBJ1-1; D may be TRBD1 (5 bases). Per germline, CDR1 SEHNR and CDR2 FQNEAQ (reference sequence). Trimming pared 5 bases from V and 4 bases from J, leaving 17 bases between. The CDR3 covers 15 residues. CDR3 DNA sequence: TGTGCCAGCAGCGTAGGACAACGACCCTTCACTGAAGCTTTCTTT. This gives the protein CASSVGQRPFTEAFF.

The chain recombines TRBV12-3 or TRBV12-4 with TRBJ2-7; 8 bases are shared with TRBD1. This CDR3 has 13 residues. The V segment lost 6 bases and the J segment 7 bases; nucleotides outside the gene matches: 8. The CDR3 DNA is TGTGCCAGCAGATCAGGGGGCGCGGGGGAGCAGTACGTC. It is translated as CASRSGGAGEQYV.

This clonotype was picked up a small number of times. The chain joins TRBV14 to TRBJ1-1; D is unresolved. V was trimmed by 0 bases and J by 7 bases, leaving 6 bases between them. This CDR3 is 12 amino acids long. Germline lookup yields CDR1 SGHDN and CDR2 FVKESK. This CDR3 is CASSQEGSEAFF. The CDR3 nucleotides read TGTGCCAGCAGCCAAGAAGGCAGTGAAGCTTTCTTT.

The chain carries TRBV12-3 or TRBV12-4 and TRBJ1-2, with D possibly TRBD1 on 5 matching bases. Trimming took 3 bases from V and 4 from J, leaving 9 bases between them. The CDR3 is 13 amino acids. CDR3 nucleotide sequence: TGTGCCAGCAGTTTCCGGGGGAGCTATGGCTACACCTTC. Translation gives CASSFRGSYGYTF.

The table lists this clonotype with many counts. The chain has TRBV20-1 and TRBJ2-3, with D perhaps matching TRBD1 or TRBD2 (5 bases each). This CDR3 has 11 amino acids. Germline values: CDR1 DFQATT, CDR2 SNEGSKA (reference sequence). Trimming left V 5 bases short and J 10 bases short, with 13 bases between. DNA of the CDR3: TGCAGTGCTCATCCGGGGCTCGCGCAGTATTTT. It is translated as CSAHPGLAQYF.

The rearrangement uses TRBV6-2 or TRBV6-3 and TRBJ2-7, with D possibly being TRBD2 (6 bases). Trimming cost V 6 bases and J 4 bases, with 10 bases left between them. CDR3 length: 12 amino acids. Germline loops: CDR1 MNHEY, CDR2 SVGEGT. CDR3 sequence reads: CASSHGSYEQYV. In DNA form, the CDR3 reads TGTGCCAGCAGCCACGGGAGTTACGAGCAGTACGTC.

This clonotype was seen many times. CDR3 sequence: CASSVAGGELFF. The CDR3 DNA follows: TGTGCCAGCAGCGTAGCGGGGGGAGAGCTGTTTTTT. V and J are TRBV9 and TRBJ2-2, with TRBD2 matching 7 bases. V gave up 0 bases and J gave up 11 bases; unmatched junction bases: 1. Per the germline V gene, CDR1 is SGDLS and CDR2 is YYNGEE. This CDR3 has 12 residues. Combining the CDR3 with reference TRBV9 and TRBJ2-2 gives the whole variable domain DSGVTQTPKHLITATGQRVTLRCSPRSGDLSVYWYQQSLDQGLQFLIQYYNGEERAKGNILERFSAQQFPDLHSELNLSSLELGDSALYFCASSVAGGELFFGEGSRLTVL.

The chain is built from TRBV7-3 and TRBJ2-7, with 10 bases that match TRBD1. After removal of 4 bases from V and 1 base from J, the junction contained 7 bases not matched to a gene. Germline V gene lookup returns CDR1 SGHTA and CDR2 FQGTGA. The CDR3 runs 16 residues. CDR3 in DNA: TGTGCCAGCAGCTGCCCGGGACAGGGGACTTCCTACGAGCAGTACTTC. It encodes CASSCPGQGTSYEQYF.

This chain joins TRBV3-1 and TRBJ2-3; 10 bases fit TRBD2. CDR3 length: 17 amino acids. Germline V gene sequence: CDR1 LGHDT, CDR2 YNNKEL (reference sequence). V was pared by 1 base and J by 2 bases, with 6 bases of the junction left unmatched. The CDR3: CASSQGASGGATDTQYF. In DNA, the CDR3 is TGTGCCAGCAGCCAAGGGGCCAGCGGGGGGGCCACAGATACGCAGTATTTT.

The chain combines TRBV5-4 with TRBJ1-5; 12 nucleotides align to TRBD1. From germline, CDR1 is SGHNT and CDR2 YYREEE (reference sequence). The junction had 5 bases not matched to a gene; V was cut back by 4 bases and J by 3 bases. This CDR3 region has 16 residues. CDR3 nucleotide sequence: TGTGCCAGCAGCCCGGGACAGGGGGCTAACAATCAGCCCCAGCATTTT. Amino acid sequence: CASSPGQGANNQPQHF.

This clonotype has only a few counts. The chain employs TRBV4-3 and TRBJ1-5, with no clear D. V was cut by 4 bases and J by 0 bases, with 10 bases left in between. The CDR3 runs 15 residues. The germline V gene has CDR1 LGHNA and CDR2 YSLEER. The CDR3 DNA is TGCGCCAGCAGCCCTGGACCATATAGCAATCAGCCCCAGCATTTT. Protein sequence: CASSPGPYSNQPQHF.

The rearrangement joins TRBV12-3 or TRBV12-4 to TRBJ2-7; 12 nucleotides line up with TRBD2. This CDR3 is 14 amino acids long. With 8 bases clipped from V and 3 bases from J, the junction kept 5 bases outside the gene matches. CDR3 sequence reads: CASGWTSGDYEQYF. CDR3 in DNA: TGTGCCAGCGGATGGACTAGCGGGGACTACGAGCAGTACTTC.

This sequence joins TRBV27 and TRBJ2-6; the D is unclear. Trimming shortened V by 2 bases and J by 0 bases, and 8 bases separated the two germline ends. The CDR3 covers 16 residues. From germline, CDR1 is MNHEY and CDR2 SMNVEV (reference sequence). The CDR3 here is CASSLITASGANVLTF. The CDR3 DNA reads as TGTGCCAGCAGTTTAATCACGGCCTCTGGGGCCAACGTCCTGACTTTC.

This clonotype was picked up a small number of times. The chain uses TRBV7-9 and TRBJ1-2, with a weak D call TRBD1 (6 bases). CDR3 length: 16 residues. V lost 6 bases to trimming and J lost 3 bases, with 20 bases between them. Germline CDR1 SEHNR, CDR2 FQNEAQ (reference sequence). CDR3 in amino acids: CASSPTRGGPDYGYTF. In DNA form, the CDR3 reads TGTGCCAGCAGTCCCACTCGGGGGGGCCCGGACTATGGCTACACCTTC.

This clonotype was recorded a few times. The V call is TRBV4-3, the J call TRBJ2-3; D call uncertain. CDR3 length equals 15 residues. V lost 0 bases and J lost 3, with 10 bases in between. The germline gives CDR1 LGHNA, CDR2 YSLEER. CDR3 sequence (DNA): TGCGCCAGCAGCCAAGATATTAGAGAAACAGATACGCAGTATTTT. It is translated as CASSQDIRETDTQYF.

Only a few counts were recorded for this clonotype. The chain has TRBV12-3 or TRBV12-4 and TRBJ2-7, with D tentatively TRBD1 or TRBD2 (6 bases each). Trimming shortened V by 1 base and J by 0 bases, and 10 bases separated the two germline ends. CDR3 size: 15 residues. The CDR3 coding sequence is TGTGCCAGCAGTTTAGGTGGGGGGCCCTCCTACGAGCAGTACTTC. Translating gives CASSLGGGPSYEQYF.

V gene TRBV5-1 combines with J gene TRBJ2-1; TRBD1 matches 10 bases. Losses at the gene ends were 5 bases for V and 5 bases for J; bases not matched to a gene: 1. The CDR3 is made up of 13 amino acids. Germline V CDR1 and CDR2: SGHRS, YFSETQ. CDR3 in DNA: TGCGCCAGCAGAGGGACAGGGGACAATGAGCAGTTCTTC. Protein product: CASRGTGDNEQFF. The whole variable domain, filled in from reference TRBV5-1 and TRBJ2-1, reads KAGVTQTPRYLIKTRGQQVTLSCSPISGHRSVSWYQQTPGQGLQFLFEYFSETQRNKGNFPGRFSGRQFSNSRSEMNVSTLELGDSALYLCASRGTGDNEQFFGPGTRLTVL.

The table lists this clonotype with a few counts. The gene calls are TRBV28 and TRBJ2-7, with 9 positions matching TRBD1. With 3 bases clipped from V and 2 bases from J, the junction kept 11 bases outside the gene matches. In germline, CDR1 is MDHEN, CDR2 SYDVKM. The CDR3 runs to 17 residues. CDR3 sequence: CASSFHGQGKNTYEQYV. CDR3 sequence (DNA): TGTGCCAGCAGTTTCCACGGACAGGGGAAGAACACCTACGAGCAGTACGTC.

The gene calls are TRBV27 and TRBJ2-2, with 8 bases aligning to TRBD1. CDR3 length: 13 residues. Looked up from germline, CDR1 is MNHEY and CDR2 is SMNVEV (reference sequence). Germline trimming cut 6 bases from V and 6 bases from J; bases unmatched to any gene: 3. The CDR3 reads CASRMTGAGELFF. As DNA, the CDR3 is TGTGCCAGCAGGATGACAGGGGCCGGGGAGCTGTTTTTT.

This chain links TRBV27 with TRBJ2-6, with D hard to call. Trimming cost V 3 bases and J 0 bases, with 12 bases left between them. Germline CDR1 reads MNHEY; CDR2 reads SMNVEV (reference sequence). The CDR3 extends over 17 amino acids. CDR3: CASSLKVRSSGANVLTF. The CDR3 nucleotides are TGTGCCAGCAGTTTGAAAGTGCGAAGCTCTGGGGCCAACGTCCTGACTTTC.

This clonotype was counted only a few times. The chain carries TRBV6-5 and TRBJ2-2; 7 bases are a match to TRBD2. CDR1 is MNHEY and CDR2 is SVGAGI in the germline V gene. J lost 6 bases, V lost 2 bases, and 12 bases had no gene match. There are 17 residues in the CDR3. The CDR3 region is CASSYTPGLSHPGELFF. The DNA of the CDR3 is TGTGCCAGCAGTTACACCCCGGGACTAAGCCACCCCGGGGAGCTGTTTTTT.

This rearrangement joins TRBV29-1 to TRBJ2-1, with 9 bases identical to TRBD2. CDR1 is SQVTM, CDR2 ANQGSEA, per germline. Trimming removed 8 bases from V and 7 bases from J; junction bases left unmatched: 6. This CDR3 has 12 amino acids. The CDR3: CSIWTSENEQFF. Here the CDR3 DNA reads TGCAGCATTTGGACTAGCGAAAATGAGCAGTTCTTC.

The chain couples TRBV10-3 to TRBJ2-3, with no clear D. Trimming stripped 3 bases from V and 3 bases from J, with 10 bases between. The CDR3 runs 14 residues. Germline values: CDR1 ENHRY, CDR2 SYGVKD. The CDR3 region has the DNA TGTGCCATCAGTGACCCAGGTATGACAGATACGCAGTATTTT. It specifies CAISDPGMTDTQYF.